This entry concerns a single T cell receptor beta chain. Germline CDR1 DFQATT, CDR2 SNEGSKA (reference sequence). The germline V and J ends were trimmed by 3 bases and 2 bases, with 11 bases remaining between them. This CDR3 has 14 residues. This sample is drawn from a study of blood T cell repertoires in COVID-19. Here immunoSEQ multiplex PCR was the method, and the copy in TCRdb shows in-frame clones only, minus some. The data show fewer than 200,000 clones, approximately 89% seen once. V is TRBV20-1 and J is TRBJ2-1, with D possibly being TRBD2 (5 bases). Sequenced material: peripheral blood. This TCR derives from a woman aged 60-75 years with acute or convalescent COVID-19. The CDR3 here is CSASSPGTYNEQFF. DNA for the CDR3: TGCAGTGCTAGTAGCCCGGGAACCTACAATGAGCAGTTCTTC.